This is a list of T cell receptor beta chains from one sample in a study of T-cell reconstitution after alpha-beta-depleted transplantation in children. TCRdb reanalysed the PCR reads using MiXCR and keeps one entry per CDR3 protein. The table has some 600,000 distinct CDR3 sequences, 13% seen once; the top ten hold about 2%. Sequenced here: PBMCs, mostly from graft donor cells, sampled 360 days after TCRalphabeta/CD19-depleted stem cell transplant. The receptors were sampled from a male patient younger than 18 who had a stem cell transplant for acute myeloid leukemia, so the T cells may come from the graft donor. Each CDR3 is given with its conserved first and last residue.

>TRBV18
CASSPIPGRDNSPLHF
>TRBV6-1
CASSGSFSGANVLTF
>TRBV7-3
CASSSSSGTSGYNEQFF
>TRBV7-2
CASSLAGTSGGYNEQFF
>TRBV6-5
CASGPREGRLAYEQYF
>TRBV7-2
CASSVTSGSIYNEQFF
>TRBV27
CASSLFRASNQPQHF
>TRBV7-9
CASSLGRLSEETQYF
>TRBV10-3
CAIQRLAGGRMGGTDTQYF
>TRBV21-1
CANEIGERELFF
>TRBV20-1
CSAPRGGLETQYF
>TRBV5-1
CASSWSRVSLGEQYF
>TRBV20-1
CSARDRFGLAGRYEQYF
>TRBV28
CASLQGPYEQYF
>TRBV29-1
CSVATTAQETQYF
>TRBV11-1
CASSLVPFYEQYF
>TRBV5-1
CASSLFRGLQETQYF
>TRBV20-1
CSARVDRAGYTF
>TRBV20-1
CSAKTGLEFTGELFF
>TRBV20-1
CSAREIHRQWVMDEQFF
>TRBV18
CASSPNRAAHEKLFF
>TRBV6-5
CASSYYGSGLNMNEQFF
>TRBV7-3
CASSSRQDNEQFF
>TRBV24-1
CATSGQGDEQFF
>TRBV27
CASGRPRGDYGYTF
>TRBV7-8
CASSLKDGRGTQYF
>TRBV11-2
CASSAMTGRLAGGGDEQFF
>TRBV9
CASSVVDFGGGGPGNEQFF
>TRBV7-2
CASSLALKGYNEQFF
>TRBV29-1
CSVGGLAGLETQYF
>TRBV9
CASSVVGRGGADNEQFF
>TRBV4-3
CASSQDVRPYYEQFF
>TRBV28
CASSLPLGIGAKNIQYF
>TRBV11-1
CASSLEPGEVCETDYEQFF
>TRBV5-1
CASSSGTSGSYTQYF
>TRBV12-3/TRBV12-4
CASIFRGQNTGELFF
>TRBV29-1
CSARLGRDTEAFF
>TRBV20-1
CSARDPAGASLCEQYF
>TRBV12-5
CASGLRRPAYEQYF
>TRBV6-5
CASSYSQGISYNSPLHF
>TRBV18
CASSPRARDTYEQYF
>TRBV11-3
CASSLVVYCTGGYEQYF
>TRBV5-1
CASSRLRLAGVHAAYEQYF
>TRBV29-1
CSVEPRGGTDTQYF
>TRBV4-3
CASSQDASGRLNNEQFF
>TRBV6-2/TRBV6-3
CASSYAGEPQETQYF
>TRBV5-1
CASSAIDTQYF
>TRBV7-3
CASSSTRVGNEQFF
>TRBV28
CASSLSTPSGLIDEQFF
>TRBV28
CASSSRGRGWVNTEAFF